This entry is about one TCR beta chain. The record originates from a study of cytomegalovirus exposure and HLA in healthy donors. Profiled with immunoSEQ multiplex PCR; TCRdb holds only in-frame clones, not every one. The sample yields tens of thousands of clones, about 94% seen once. The CDR3 totals 17 residues. V lost 5 bases, J lost 0 bases, and 4 bases stayed unmatched. Germline CDR1 is LNHNV and CDR2 is YYDKDF (reference sequence). Sequences were obtained from PBMCs. V gene TRBV15 combines with J gene TRBJ2-3, with 14 bases that match TRBD2. This TCR derives from a man between 18 and 29 years old in good health and CMV-seronegative. CDR3 sequence reads: CATSFRLAGGSTDTQYF. For the CDR3, the DNA is TGTGCCACCAGCTTCAGACTAGCGGGAGGGAGCACAGATACGCAGTATTTT.